These T cell receptor beta chains were read from a single sample in a study of CD8+ T cells in alopecia areata. Using immunoSEQ multiplex PCR, the repertoire was profiled, and TCRdb retains in-frame clones only, with some absent. The sample carries roughly 59,000 clones, 40% to 50% recorded once. Specimen: CD8+ T cells sorted from blood, collected at week 0. The receptors originated from a human donor with alopecia areata. Both conserved end residues are part of each CDR3. The D gene is left open where the match is weak. Part of the rows lack a size; the others show once, few, many or a class for expanded clones.

J: TRBJ2-7; size: -; D: -; V: TRBV29-1; length: 11; CDR3: CSVRENYEQYF; DNA: TGCAGCGTGAGGGAAAACTACGAGCAGTACTTC
J: TRBJ2-7; size: -; D: -; V: TRBV10-3; length: 12; CDR3: CAIGELGPEQYF; DNA: TGTGCCATCGGGGAACTTGGGCCCGAGCAGTACTTC
J: TRBJ2-5; size: -; D: TRBD1; V: TRBV7-8; length: 15; CDR3: CASSLGRGNQETQYF; DNA: TGTGCCAGCAGCTTAGGCAGGGGGAATCAAGAGACCCAGTACTTC
J: TRBJ2-3; size: -; D: -; V: TRBV4-1; length: 15; CDR3: CASSPTAGGTDTQYF; DNA: TGCGCCAGCAGCCCCACGGCCGGGGGTACAGATACGCAGTATTTT
J: TRBJ2-7; size: -; D: -; V: TRBV30; length: 12; CDR3: CACVVLPYEQYF; DNA: TGTGCCTGCGTTGTTCTCCCCTACGAGCAGTACTTC
J: TRBJ2-1; size: many; D: -; V: TRBV10-2; length: 10; CDR3: CASSGDGQFF; DNA: TGCGCCAGCAGTGGGGACGGGCAGTTCTTC
J: TRBJ2-7; size: few; D: -; V: TRBV25-1; length: 13; CDR3: CASRYGEAYEQYF; DNA: TGTGCCAGCAGATATGGGGAGGCCTACGAGCAGTACTTC
J: TRBJ2-1; size: -; D: TRBD2; V: TRBV9; length: 16; CDR3: CASSAVQTSGYNEQFF; DNA: TGTGCCAGCAGCGCGGTCCAGACTAGCGGCTACAATGAGCAGTTCTTC
J: TRBJ2-3; size: once; D: TRBD2; V: TRBV5-6; length: 14; CDR3: CASSSREGADTQYF; DNA: TGTGCCAGCAGCTCTAGGGAGGGTGCAGATACGCAGTATTTT
J: TRBJ1-2; size: -; D: -; V: TRBV4-1; length: 12; CDR3: CASSQGLGGYTF; DNA: TGCGCCAGCAGCCAAGGGCTTGGGGGCTACACCTTC
J: TRBJ2-1; size: -; D: TRBD2; V: TRBV30; length: 14; CDR3: CAWSVRAGVYEQFF; DNA: TGTGCCTGGAGTGTAAGAGCGGGAGTCTATGAGCAGTTCTTC
J: TRBJ2-7; size: -; D: -; V: TRBV27; length: 13; CDR3: CASSLRPDYEQYF; DNA: TGTGCCAGCAGTTTACGTCCAGACTACGAGCAGTACTTC
J: TRBJ2-5; size: -; D: -; V: TRBV30; length: 14; CDR3: CAWNVAGNPETQYF; DNA: TGTGCCTGGAATGTGGCAGGGAATCCAGAGACCCAGTACTTC
J: TRBJ1-5; size: -; D: -; V: TRBV5-6; length: 15; CDR3: CASSFYRGPNQPQHF; DNA: TGTGCCAGCAGCTTTTATCGGGGGCCCAATCAGCCCCAGCATTTT
J: TRBJ2-5; size: -; D: -; V: TRBV27; length: 14; CDR3: CASSHGPLQGTQYF; DNA: TGTGCCAGCAGTCACGGACCTCTGCAAGGGACCCAGTACTTC
J: TRBJ2-7; size: -; D: -; V: TRBV7-6; length: 14; CDR3: CASSLGDAIYEQYF; DNA: TGTGCCAGCAGCTTAGGGGACGCTATTTACGAGCAGTACTTC
J: TRBJ2-5; size: -; D: -; V: TRBV6-6; length: 13; CDR3: CASTPLAGETQYF; DNA: TGTGCCAGCACACCCCTCGCGGGAGAGACCCAGTACTTC
J: TRBJ1-5; size: -; D: -; V: TRBV6-1; length: 14; CDR3: CASSDRGGNQPQHF; DNA: TGTGCCAGCAGTGACAGGGGTGGAAATCAGCCCCAGCATTTT
J: TRBJ2-1; size: many; D: -; V: TRBV28; length: 14; CDR3: CASSFAGAGYEQFF; DNA: TGTGCCAGCAGTTTCGCGGGGGCCGGGTATGAGCAGTTCTTC
J: TRBJ2-7; size: -; D: -; V: TRBV25-1; length: 14; CDR3: CASSEQGLINEQYF; DNA: TGTGCCAGCAGTGAACAGGGACTTATCAACGAGCAGTACTTC
J: TRBJ2-4; size: -; D: -; V: TRBV4-1; length: 17; CDR3: CASSQDESLTAKNIQYF; DNA: TGCGCCAGCAGCCAAGATGAGAGTTTAACGGCCAAAAACATTCAGTACTTC
J: TRBJ2-3; size: few; D: -; V: TRBV6-5; length: 14; CDR3: CASSYGDGTDTQYF; DNA: TGTGCCAGCAGTTACGGGGACGGCACAGATACGCAGTATTTT
J: TRBJ2-1; size: few; D: TRBD2; V: TRBV28; length: 15; CDR3: CASSPGTSGNNEQFF; DNA: TGTGCCAGCAGCCCCGGGACTAGCGGTAACAATGAGCAGTTCTTC
J: TRBJ2-1; size: -; D: TRBD1; V: TRBV15; length: 14; CDR3: CATSSRDSSNEQFF; DNA: TGTGCCACCAGCAGCCGGGACAGCAGCAATGAGCAGTTCTTC
J: TRBJ1-5; size: -; D: -; V: TRBV4-3; length: 15; CDR3: CASSQDRQKNQPQHF; DNA: TGCGCCAGCAGCCAAGATAGACAGAAGAATCAGCCCCAGCATTTT
J: TRBJ2-7; size: -; D: -; V: TRBV30; length: 11; CDR3: CAWRASVEQYF; DNA: TGTGCCTGGAGGGCCAGCGTCGAGCAGTACTTC
J: TRBJ2-2; size: -; D: -; V: TRBV11-2; length: 13; CDR3: CASSLYPPGELFF; DNA: TGTGCCAGCAGCTTATATCCTCCCGGGGAGCTGTTTTTT
J: TRBJ2-3; size: once; D: -; V: TRBV15; length: 15; CDR3: CATSRKISSTDTQYF; DNA: TGTGCCACCAGCCGAAAAATCTCTAGCACAGATACGCAGTATTTT
J: TRBJ1-1; size: -; D: -; V: TRBV14; length: 14; CDR3: CASSQEAGWPEAFF; DNA: TGTGCCAGCAGCCAAGAGGCGGGTTGGCCTGAAGCTTTCTTT
J: TRBJ2-1; size: few; D: TRBD2; V: TRBV11-2; length: 15; CDR3: CASSPGAGGGNEQFF; DNA: TGTGCCAGCAGCCCGGGGGCGGGAGGGGGCAATGAGCAGTTCTTC
J: TRBJ2-7; size: -; D: -; V: TRBV4-1; length: 12; CDR3: CASSGDLGEQYF; DNA: TGCGCCAGCAGCGGGGACCTTGGCGAGCAGTACTTC
J: TRBJ2-5; size: -; D: -; V: TRBV7-2; length: 14; CDR3: CASRPGQGRETQYF; DNA: TGTGCCAGCAGACCAGGGCAGGGACGGGAGACCCAGTACTTC
J: TRBJ1-2; size: -; D: -; V: TRBV6-1; length: 12; CDR3: CASSEATHGYTF; DNA: TGTGCCAGCAGTGAAGCGACCCATGGCTACACCTTC
J: TRBJ1-5; size: -; D: -; V: TRBV27; length: 14; CDR3: CASSLSGANQPQHF; DNA: TGTGCCAGCAGTTTATCGGGGGCGAATCAGCCCCAGCATTTT
J: TRBJ1-1; size: few; D: -; V: TRBV29-1; length: 12; CDR3: CSVLTGNTEAFF; DNA: TGCAGCGTTCTTACAGGGAACACTGAAGCTTTCTTT
J: TRBJ2-2; size: -; D: -; V: TRBV29-1; length: 15; CDR3: CSAALRGRNTGELFF; DNA: TGCAGCGCCGCCCTGAGAGGGAGGAACACCGGGGAGCTGTTTTTT
J: TRBJ2-1; size: few; D: -; V: TRBV7-9; length: 15; CDR3: CASSFGRDFDNEQFF; DNA: TGTGCCAGCAGCTTCGGACGAGATTTCGACAATGAGCAGTTCTTC
J: TRBJ1-3; size: many; D: -; V: TRBV14; length: 16; CDR3: CASSQDQGDRGNTIYF; DNA: TGTGCCAGCAGCCAAGATCAGGGCGACAGGGGAAACACCATATATTTT
J: TRBJ2-2; size: -; D: TRBD1; V: TRBV7-9; length: 15; CDR3: CASSFRTGMAGELFF; DNA: TGTGCCAGCAGCTTCCGGACAGGGATGGCCGGGGAGCTGTTTTTT
J: TRBJ2-7; size: -; D: -; V: TRBV11-2; length: 16; CDR3: CASSLGVGEEAYEQYF; DNA: TGTGCCAGCAGCTTGGGCGTGGGAGAGGAGGCTTACGAGCAGTACTTC
J: TRBJ2-7; size: -; D: TRBD1; V: TRBV7-9; length: 14; CDR3: CASSLRTGAYEQYF; DNA: TGTGCCAGCAGCTTACGGACAGGAGCCTACGAGCAGTACTTC